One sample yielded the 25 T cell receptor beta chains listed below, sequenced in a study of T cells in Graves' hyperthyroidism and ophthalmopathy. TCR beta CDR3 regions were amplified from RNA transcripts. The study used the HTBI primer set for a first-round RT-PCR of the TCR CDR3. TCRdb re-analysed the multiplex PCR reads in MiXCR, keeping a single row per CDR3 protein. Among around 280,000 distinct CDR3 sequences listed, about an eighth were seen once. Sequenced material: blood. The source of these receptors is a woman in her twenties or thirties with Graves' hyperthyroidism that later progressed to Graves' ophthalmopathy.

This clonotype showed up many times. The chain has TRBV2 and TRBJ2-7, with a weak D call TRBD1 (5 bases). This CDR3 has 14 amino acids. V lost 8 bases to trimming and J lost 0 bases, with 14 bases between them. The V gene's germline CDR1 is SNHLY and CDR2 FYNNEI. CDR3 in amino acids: CASEEQASSYEQYF. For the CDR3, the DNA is TGTGCCAGCGAAGAACAGGCTAGCTCCTACGAGCAGTACTTC.

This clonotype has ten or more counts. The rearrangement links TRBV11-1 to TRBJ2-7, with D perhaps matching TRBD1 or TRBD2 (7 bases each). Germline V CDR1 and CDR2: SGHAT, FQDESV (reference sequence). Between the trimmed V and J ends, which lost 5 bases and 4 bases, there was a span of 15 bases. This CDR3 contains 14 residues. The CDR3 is CASSPDRRGYEQYF. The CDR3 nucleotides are TGTGCCAGCAGCCCGGACAGGCGGGGGTACGAGCAGTACTTC.

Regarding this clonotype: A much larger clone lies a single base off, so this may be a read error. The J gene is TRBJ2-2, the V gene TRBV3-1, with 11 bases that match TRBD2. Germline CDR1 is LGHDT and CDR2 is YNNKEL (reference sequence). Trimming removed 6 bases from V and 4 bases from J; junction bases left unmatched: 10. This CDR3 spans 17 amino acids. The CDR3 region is CASSFGTSGAGTGELFF. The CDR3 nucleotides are TGTGCCAGCAGTTTCGGGACTAGCGGTGCGGGCACCGGGGAGCTGTTTTTT.

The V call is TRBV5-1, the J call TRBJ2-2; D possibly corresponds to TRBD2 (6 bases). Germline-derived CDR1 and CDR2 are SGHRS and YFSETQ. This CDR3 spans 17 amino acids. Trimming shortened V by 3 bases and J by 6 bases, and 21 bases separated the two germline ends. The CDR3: CASSWGEGYLRSGELFF. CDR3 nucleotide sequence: TGCGCCAGCAGCTGGGGGGAAGGATACCTAAGGTCCGGGGAGCTGTTTTTT.

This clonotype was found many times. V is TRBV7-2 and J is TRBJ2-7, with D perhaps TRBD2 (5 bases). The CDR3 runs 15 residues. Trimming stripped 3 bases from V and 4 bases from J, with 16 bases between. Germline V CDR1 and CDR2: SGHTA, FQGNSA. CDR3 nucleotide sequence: TGTGCCAGCAGCTTTAACGGAGGCCCAGGATACGAGCAGTACTTC. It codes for CASSFNGGPGYEQYF.

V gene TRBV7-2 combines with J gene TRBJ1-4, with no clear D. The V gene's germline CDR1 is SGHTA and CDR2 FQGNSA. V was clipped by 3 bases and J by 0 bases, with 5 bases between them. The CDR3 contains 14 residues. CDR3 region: CASSFVTTNEKLFF. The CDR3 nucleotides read TGTGCCAGCAGCTTTGTAACAACTAATGAAAAACTGTTTTTT.

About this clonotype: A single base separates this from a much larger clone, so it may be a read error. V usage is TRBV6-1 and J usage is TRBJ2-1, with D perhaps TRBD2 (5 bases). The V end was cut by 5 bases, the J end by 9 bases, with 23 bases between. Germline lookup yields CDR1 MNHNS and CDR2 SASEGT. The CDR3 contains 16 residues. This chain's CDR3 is CASSTLGGYNSSEQFF. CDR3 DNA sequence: TGTGCCAGCAGTACCCTTGGCGGGTACAACAGCAGTGAGCAGTTCTTC.

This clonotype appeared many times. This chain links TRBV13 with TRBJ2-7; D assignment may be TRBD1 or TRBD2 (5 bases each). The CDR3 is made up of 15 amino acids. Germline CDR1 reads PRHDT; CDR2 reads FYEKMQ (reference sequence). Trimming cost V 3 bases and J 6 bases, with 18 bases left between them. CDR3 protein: CASSFRDHDFGEQYF. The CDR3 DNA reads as TGTGCCAGCAGCTTTCGGGACCACGATTTCGGCGAGCAGTACTTC. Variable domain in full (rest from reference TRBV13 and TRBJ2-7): AAGVIQSPRHLIKEKRETATLKCYPIPRHDTVYWYQQGPGQDPQFLISFYEKMQSDKGSIPDRFSAQQFSDYHSELNMSSLELGDSALYFCASSFRDHDFGEQYFGPGTRLTVT.

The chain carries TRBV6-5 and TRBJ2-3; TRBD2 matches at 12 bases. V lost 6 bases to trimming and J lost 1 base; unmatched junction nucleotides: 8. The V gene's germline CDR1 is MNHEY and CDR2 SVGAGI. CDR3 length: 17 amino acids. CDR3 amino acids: CASSRRTSGKGTDTQYF. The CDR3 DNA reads TGTGCCAGCAGCCGTCGGACTAGCGGGAAGGGCACAGATACGCAGTATTTT.

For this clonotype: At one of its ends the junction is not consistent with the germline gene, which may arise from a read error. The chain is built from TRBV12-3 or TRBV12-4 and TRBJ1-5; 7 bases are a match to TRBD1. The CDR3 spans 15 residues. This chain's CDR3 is CANSLRQGEDQPQHF. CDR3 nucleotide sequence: TGTGCCAACAGTTTGAGGCAGGGGGAGGATCAGCCCCAGCATTTT.

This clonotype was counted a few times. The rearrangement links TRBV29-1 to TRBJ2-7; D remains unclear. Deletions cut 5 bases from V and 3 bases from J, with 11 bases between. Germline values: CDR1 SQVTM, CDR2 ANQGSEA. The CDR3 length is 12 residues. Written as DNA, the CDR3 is TGCAGCGTTACCGACAACAGCTACGAGCAGTACTTC. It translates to CSVTDNSYEQYF.

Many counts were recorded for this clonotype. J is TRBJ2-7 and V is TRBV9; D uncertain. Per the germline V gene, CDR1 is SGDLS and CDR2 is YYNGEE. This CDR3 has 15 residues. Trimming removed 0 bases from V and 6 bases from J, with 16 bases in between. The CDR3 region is CASSVGSGRLGEQYF. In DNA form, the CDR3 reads TGTGCCAGCAGCGTAGGATCAGGACGATTGGGCGAGCAGTACTTC.

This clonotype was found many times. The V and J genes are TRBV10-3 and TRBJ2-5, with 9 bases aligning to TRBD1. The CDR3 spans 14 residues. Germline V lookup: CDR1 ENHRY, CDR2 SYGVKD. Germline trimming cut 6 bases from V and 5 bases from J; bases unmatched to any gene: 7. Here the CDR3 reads CAIRQTGGPETQYF. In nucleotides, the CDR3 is TGTGCCATCAGACAGACAGGGGGTCCGGAGACCCAGTACTTC.

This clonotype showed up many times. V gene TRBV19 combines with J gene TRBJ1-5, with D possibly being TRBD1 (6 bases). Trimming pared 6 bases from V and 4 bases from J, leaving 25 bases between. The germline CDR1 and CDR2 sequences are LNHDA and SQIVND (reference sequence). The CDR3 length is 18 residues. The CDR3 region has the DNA TGTGCCAGTAGACGGACCGGGACAAACGCCTGGTTGAATCAGCCCCAGCATTTT. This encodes CASRRTGTNAWLNQPQHF.

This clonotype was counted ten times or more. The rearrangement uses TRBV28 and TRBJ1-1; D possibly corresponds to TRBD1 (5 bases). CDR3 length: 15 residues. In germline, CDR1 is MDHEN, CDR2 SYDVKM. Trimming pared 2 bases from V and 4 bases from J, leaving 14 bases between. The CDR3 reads CASSLQGHRGTEAFF. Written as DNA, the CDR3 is TGTGCCAGCAGTTTACAGGGCCATAGAGGCACTGAAGCTTTCTTT.

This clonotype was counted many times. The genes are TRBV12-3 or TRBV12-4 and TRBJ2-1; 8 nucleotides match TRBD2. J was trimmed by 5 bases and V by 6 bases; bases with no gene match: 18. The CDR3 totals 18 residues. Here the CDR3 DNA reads TGTGCCAGCAGCCTGGGGTTTATGGGTAGCGGGGTTGACAATGAGCAGTTCTTC. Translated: CASSLGFMGSGVDNEQFF.

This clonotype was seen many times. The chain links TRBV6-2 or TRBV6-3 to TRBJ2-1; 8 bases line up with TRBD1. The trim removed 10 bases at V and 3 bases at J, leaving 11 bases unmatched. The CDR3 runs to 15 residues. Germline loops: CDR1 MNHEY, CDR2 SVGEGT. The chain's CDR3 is CATRSMDRVYNEQFF. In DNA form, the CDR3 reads TGTGCCACCCGGAGCATGGACAGGGTCTACAATGAGCAGTTCTTC.

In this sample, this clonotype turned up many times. The CDR3 here is CASSHGDLNTEAFF. The CDR3 DNA follows: TGTGCCAGCAGCCATGGGGACCTAAACACTGAAGCTTTCTTT. The chain combines TRBV7-6 with TRBJ1-1; perhaps TRBD1 as D (5 bases). The germline V gene has CDR1 SGHVS and CDR2 FNYEAQ. V gave up 5 bases and J gave up 2 bases, with 12 bases separating them. There are 14 residues in the CDR3.

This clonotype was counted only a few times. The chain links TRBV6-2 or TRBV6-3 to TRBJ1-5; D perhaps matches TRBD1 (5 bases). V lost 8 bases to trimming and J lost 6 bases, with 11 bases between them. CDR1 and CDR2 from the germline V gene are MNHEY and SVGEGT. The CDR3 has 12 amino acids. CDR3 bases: TGTGCCAGCGGGCTTAGGGGTCAGCCCCAGCATTTT. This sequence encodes CASGLRGQPQHF.

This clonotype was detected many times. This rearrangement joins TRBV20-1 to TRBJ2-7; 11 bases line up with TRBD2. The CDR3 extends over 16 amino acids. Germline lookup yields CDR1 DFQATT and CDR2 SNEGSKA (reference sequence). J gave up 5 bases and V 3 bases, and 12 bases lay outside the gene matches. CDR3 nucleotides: TGCAGTGCTAGGGCCCCTTTTAGCGGGAGGGCCCACGAGCAGTACTTC. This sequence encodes CSARAPFSGRAHEQYF.

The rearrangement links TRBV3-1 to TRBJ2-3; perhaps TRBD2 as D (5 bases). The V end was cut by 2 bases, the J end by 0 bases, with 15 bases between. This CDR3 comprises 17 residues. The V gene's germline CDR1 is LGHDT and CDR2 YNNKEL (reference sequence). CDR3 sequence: CASSQPDKRTSTDTQYF. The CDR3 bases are TGTGCCAGCAGCCAACCCGATAAGCGGACCAGCACAGATACGCAGTATTTT.

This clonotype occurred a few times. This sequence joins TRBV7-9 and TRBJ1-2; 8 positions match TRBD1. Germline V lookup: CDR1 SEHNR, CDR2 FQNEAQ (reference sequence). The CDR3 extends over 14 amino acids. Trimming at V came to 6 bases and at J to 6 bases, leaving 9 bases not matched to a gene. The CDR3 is CASSPTGGLNGYTF. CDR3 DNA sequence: TGTGCCAGCAGTCCTACAGGGGGTTTAAATGGCTACACCTTC.

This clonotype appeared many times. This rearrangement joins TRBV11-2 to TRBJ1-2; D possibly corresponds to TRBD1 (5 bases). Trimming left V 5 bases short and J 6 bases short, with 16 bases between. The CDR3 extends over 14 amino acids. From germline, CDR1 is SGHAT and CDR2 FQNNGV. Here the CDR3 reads CASSPTSGMDGYTF. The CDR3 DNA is TGTGCCAGCAGCCCGACATCAGGGATGGATGGCTACACCTTC.

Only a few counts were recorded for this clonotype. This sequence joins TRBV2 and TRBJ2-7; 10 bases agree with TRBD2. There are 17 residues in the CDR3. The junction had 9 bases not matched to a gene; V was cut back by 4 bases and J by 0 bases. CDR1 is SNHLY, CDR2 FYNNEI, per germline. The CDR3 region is CASSVGLAGDLSYEQYF. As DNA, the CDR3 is TGTGCCAGCAGTGTAGGCCTAGCGGGGGACCTCTCCTACGAGCAGTACTTC. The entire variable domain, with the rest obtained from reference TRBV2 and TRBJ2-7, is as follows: EPEVTQTPSHQVTQMGQEVILRCVPISNHLYFYWYRQILGQKVEFLVSFYNNEISEKSEIFDDQFSVERPDGSNFTLKIRSTKLEDSAMYFCASSVGLAGDLSYEQYFGPGTRLTVT.

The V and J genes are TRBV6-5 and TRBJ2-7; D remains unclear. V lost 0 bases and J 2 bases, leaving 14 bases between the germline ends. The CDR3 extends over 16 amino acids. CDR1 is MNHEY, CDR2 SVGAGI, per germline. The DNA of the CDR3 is TGTGCCAGCAGTTACTCGATTCTAACTGCCACCTACGAGCAGTACTTC. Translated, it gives CASSYSILTATYEQYF.